The 18 T cell receptor beta chains below all came from one sample that was sequenced in a study of OX40 agonist ivuxolimab in advanced cancers. Some clones are missing from TCRdb's copy, which holds only in-frame ones; the method was immunoSEQ multiplex PCR. The profile shows 50,000 or so clones, roughly 85% of them singletons. The sequenced sample was CD4+ or CD8+ T cells sorted from blood, obtained in a trial of the OX40 agonist ivuxolimab. The receptors stem from an adult with an advanced solid tumor such as melanoma, head and neck, liver or kidney cancer.

V gene TRBV6-6 combines with J gene TRBJ1-2; maybe TRBD1 (6 bases). V was pared by 5 bases and J by 1 base, with 8 bases between. The germline gives CDR1 MNHNY, CDR2 SVGAGI (reference sequence). CDR3 size: 13 residues. DNA for the CDR3: TGTGCCAGCAGTCAGGACAGTAACTATGGCTACACCTTC. Its translation: CASSQDSNYGYTF.

The chain's CDR3 is CASKSGGGSPSEAFF. The CDR3 region has the DNA TGTGCCAGCAAGTCGGGAGGGGGGTCGCCAAGTGAAGCTTTCTTT. The chain employs TRBV7-3 and TRBJ1-1; D perhaps matches TRBD1 (6 bases). The CDR3 is made up of 15 amino acids. Trimming took off 7 bases at V and 7 bases at J, with 22 bases between the two ends. Germline V lookup: CDR1 SGHTA, CDR2 FQGTGA. Together with reference TRBV7-3 and TRBJ1-1, the CDR3 gives the full variable domain: GAGVSQTPSNKVTEKGKYVELRCDPISGHTALYWYRQSLGQGPEFLIYFQGTGAADDSGLPNDRFFAVRPEGSVSTLKIQRTERGDSAVYLCASKSGGGSPSEAFFGQGTRLTVV.

This chain uses TRBV28 with TRBJ2-7; TRBD1 might be the D (6 bases). The CDR3 runs to 16 residues. Germline V gives CDR1 MDHEN, CDR2 SYDVKM. The V gene lost 5 bases and the J gene lost 0 bases, with 17 bases spanning the gap. The CDR3 DNA reads as TGTGCCAGCAGTATCCCCGGGACATCCAGCTCCTACGAGCAGTACTTC. Translation gives CASSIPGTSSSYEQYF.

The chain employs TRBV6-1 and TRBJ1-5, with D unresolved. Trimming left V 1 base short and J 5 bases short, with 18 bases between. This CDR3 comprises 17 residues. Germline CDR1 and CDR2: MNHNS and SASEGT. CDR3 sequence reads: CASSEGRTDAFYQPQHF. DNA for the CDR3: TGTGCCAGCAGTGAAGGGCGGACCGATGCCTTCTATCAGCCCCAGCATTTT.

This chain connects TRBV29-1 to TRBJ2-7; 13 bases line up with TRBD2. Germline V gene sequence: CDR1 SQVTM, CDR2 ANQGSEA. The CDR3 runs to 13 residues. J gave up 7 bases and V 4 bases, and 4 bases lay outside the gene matches. For the CDR3, the DNA is TGCAGCGTTGGGGTACTAGCGGGAGGGGAGCAGTACTTC. It yields the protein CSVGVLAGGEQYF.

The chain uses TRBV11-3 and TRBJ2-3, with D tentatively TRBD1 or TRBD2 (5 bases each). V shed 4 bases and J shed 0 bases, with 20 bases lying between them. This CDR3 region has 18 residues. CDR1 and CDR2 from the germline V gene are SGHNT and YENEEA. The chain's CDR3 is CASSSSPTGASSTDTQYF. CDR3 bases: TGTGCCAGCAGCTCATCGCCCACCGGGGCCTCTAGCACAGATACGCAGTATTTT.

The V gene is TRBV11-2, the J gene TRBJ2-5; TRBD1 or TRBD2 may be the D gene (5 bases each). The germline V gene has CDR1 SGHAT and CDR2 FQNNGV. The V gene lost 6 bases and the J gene lost 2 bases, with 13 bases spanning the gap. There are 14 residues in the CDR3. CDR3 nucleotides: TGTGCCAGCAGACCCGTCTGGGGGCAAGAGACCCAGTACTTC. Encoded protein: CASRPVWGQETQYF.

This clone was seen only once. This chain joins TRBV6-5 and TRBJ2-7, with 14 positions matching TRBD2. Germline loops: CDR1 MNHEY, CDR2 SVGAGI. V was clipped by 0 bases and J by 5 bases; unmatched bases: 0. The CDR3 has 15 residues. Written as DNA, the CDR3 is TGTGCCAGCAGTTACTCGGGACTAGCGGGAGACGAGCAGTACTTC. Protein product: CASSYSGLAGDEQYF.

CDR3 protein: CASSLVLAGVGYNEQFF. CDR3 nucleotide sequence: TGTGCCAGCAGCTTAGTATTGGCCGGGGTGGGCTACAATGAGCAGTTCTTC. The gene calls are TRBV11-2 and TRBJ2-1, with D perhaps matching TRBD2 (5 bases). Germline V lookup: CDR1 SGHAT, CDR2 FQNNGV. V was clipped by 1 base and J by 3 bases, with 16 bases between them. The CDR3 covers 17 residues. Complete variable domain (other parts from reference TRBV11-2 and TRBJ2-1): EAGVAQSPRYKIIEKRQSVAFWCNPISGHATLYWYQQILGQGPKLLIQFQNNGVVDDSQLPKDRFSAERLKGVDSTLKIQPAKLEDSAVYLCASSLVLAGVGYNEQFFGPGTRLTVL.

The chain joins TRBV7-2 to TRBJ2-7, with D uncertain. There are 13 residues in the CDR3. Germline values: CDR1 SGHTA, CDR2 FQGNSA. Trimming cost V 5 bases and J 5 bases, with 13 bases left between them. The CDR3 DNA follows: TGTGCCAGCAGCCTATTGAAGGGAAACGAGCAGTACTTC. Translating gives CASSLLKGNEQYF. The full variable domain, completed using reference TRBV7-2 and TRBJ2-7, is GAGVSQSPSNKVTEKGKDVELRCDPISGHTALYWYRQSLGQGLEFLIYFQGNSAPDKSGLPSDRFSAERTGGSVSTLTIQRTQQEDSAVYLCASSLLKGNEQYFGPGTRLTVT.

This clone was seen only once. The chain has TRBV7-8 and TRBJ2-5; perhaps TRBD2 as D (5 bases). Trimming stripped 4 bases from V and 5 bases from J, with 14 bases between. CDR1 SGHVS and CDR2 FQNEAQ come from the germline V gene. The CDR3 is 14 residues long. The CDR3 spells CASSSGPGWETQYF. The CDR3 DNA reads TGTGCCAGCAGCTCCGGACCGGGGTGGGAGACCCAGTACTTC.

This sequence joins TRBV6-4 and TRBJ1-3, with a possible D match to TRBD1 (5 bases). The CDR3 is made up of 13 amino acids. Germline assignment: CDR1 MRHNA and CDR2 SNTAGT. Trimming cost V 2 bases and J 4 bases, with 6 bases left between them. CDR3 sequence: CASSDEGGNTIYF. CDR3 DNA sequence: TGTGCCAGCAGTGACGAGGGGGGAAACACCATATATTTT.

J is TRBJ1-6 and V is TRBV15; 9 bases are a match to TRBD1. The CDR3 runs 17 residues. The junction had 7 bases not matched to a gene; V was cut back by 5 bases and J by 2 bases. The germline CDR1 and CDR2 sequences are LNHNV and YYDKDF (reference sequence). CDR3 protein: CATSRLDRGAYNSPLHF. The CDR3 coding sequence is TGTGCCACCAGCCGCTTGGACAGGGGAGCCTATAATTCACCCCTCCACTTT.

The J gene is TRBJ2-7, the V gene TRBV5-5; either TRBD1 or TRBD2 may supply D (5 bases each). This CDR3 is 13 amino acids long. Germline CDR1 SGHKS, CDR2 YYEKEE (reference sequence). Trimming pared 6 bases from V and 3 bases from J, leaving 13 bases between. The CDR3 loop reads CASTTSGGYEQYF. CDR3 nucleotide sequence: TGTGCCAGCACCACCTCTGGGGGCTACGAGCAGTACTTC.

The rearrangement uses TRBV9 and TRBJ2-5; possibly TRBD2 for D (6 bases). The end of the DNA fits TRBJ2-7 better, so the J call may be wrong. From germline, CDR1 is SGDLS and CDR2 YYNGEE. The CDR3 spans 15 residues. CDR3 sequence (DNA): TGTGCCAGCAGCGAGGCCCCCGGGAGTAGCTACGAGCAGTACTTC. Translated: CASSEAPGSSYEQYF.

This clone has only one observation. The chain couples TRBV6-6 to TRBJ1-2; D remains ambiguous. The germline gives CDR1 MNHNY, CDR2 SVGAGI (reference sequence). V dropped 0 bases and J dropped 6 bases, with 5 bases sitting between them. The CDR3 loop spans 12 amino acids. The CDR3 DNA reads as TGTGCCAGCAGTTACTCGACGCATGGCTACACCTTC. Amino acid sequence: CASSYSTHGYTF.

The chain employs TRBV5-1 and TRBJ1-5, with D perhaps TRBD1 (5 bases). Looked up from germline, CDR1 is SGHRS and CDR2 is YFSETQ. V was clipped by 0 bases and J by 3 bases, with 13 bases between them. The CDR3 covers 16 residues. The CDR3 protein is CASSLVRGDDNQPQHF. As DNA, the CDR3 is TGCGCCAGCAGCTTGGTTAGGGGAGACGACAATCAGCCCCAGCATTTT. The full variable domain, its missing parts supplied by reference TRBV5-1 and TRBJ1-5, is KAGVTQTPRYLIKTRGQQVTLSCSPISGHRSVSWYQQTPGQGLQFLFEYFSETQRNKGNFPGRFSGRQFSNSRSEMNVSTLELGDSALYLCASSLVRGDDNQPQHFGDGTRLSIL.

The gene calls are TRBV27 and TRBJ2-1; 11 positions agree with TRBD2. The germline gives CDR1 MNHEY, CDR2 SMNVEV (reference sequence). The CDR3 totals 18 residues. V was pared by 4 bases and J by 0 bases, with 8 bases of the junction left unmatched. CDR3 residues: CASSSLPGTSGSYNEQFF. The CDR3 DNA follows: TGTGCCAGCAGTTCTCTCCCCGGGACTAGCGGCTCCTACAATGAGCAGTTCTTC.